The T cell receptor (beta chain) under discussion was sequenced for a study of shared clonotypes between healthy human individuals. Study as a whole: Per donor, CD8 memory used one plate, CD8 naive used two, CD4 memory used three and CD4 naive used three.

Assay used: immunoSEQ multiplex PCR; TCRdb lists only in-frame clones, some missing. The sample records 1.5 million to 2.5 million clones, approximately 94% being singletons. Study-level points and caveats: Clonotype sharing among donors, it was expected, would be affected by sequencing depth. Non-shared clonotypes had lower generation probabilities than clonotypes shared by all four sorted-subset donors.

The naive CD8 subset, CD45RO-negative cells positively selected for CCR7, excluded terminally differentiated effector memory CD45RA+ cells. Study donors comprised healthy, HIV-negative adults devoid of recent acute infection or vaccination. Trimming removed 1 base at V and 5 bases at J, with 8 bases between. The CDR3 is 14 residues long. CDR1 and CDR2 (germline): SEHNR, FQNEAQ (reference sequence). A note on this clone: The antigen remains undetermined.

The sequence was collected from a man aged 18-30 years in good health. The chain links TRBV7-9 to TRBJ1-4, with D uncertain. Sample: naive CD8+ T cells sorted from blood. For the CDR3, the DNA is TGTGCCAGCAGCTTAGGGTCTGGAAATGAAAAACTGTTTTTT. This codes for CASSLGSGNEKLFF.